The next 2 T cell receptor beta chains were all read from a single sample in a study of preoperative IRX-2 immunotherapy in early breast cancer. The treatment was: preoperative locoregional IRX-2 cytokine immunotherapy. Sequencing was performed with immunoSEQ multiplex PCR; in TCRdb, only in-frame clones are kept and a portion is missing. The sample shows around 88,000 clones, around 86% of them seen only once. The source was tumor tissue, collected after IRX-2 immunotherapy. The receptors derive from a human donor with breast cancer.

This chain joins TRBV28 and TRBJ1-5, with TRBD1 identical over 7 bases. The germline V gene has CDR1 MDHEN and CDR2 SYDVKM. Trimming removed 7 bases from V and 7 bases from J; junction bases left unmatched: 13. The CDR3 has 15 amino acids. CDR3 sequence: CASTDRQGLGQPQHF. As DNA, the CDR3 is TGTGCCAGCACCGACAGACAGGGCTTGGGGCAGCCCCAGCATTTT.

J is TRBJ1-5 and V is TRBV10-2, with D possibly matching TRBD1 (5 bases). Trimming pared 5 bases from V and 4 bases from J, leaving 15 bases between. The germline V gene encodes CDR1 WSHSY and CDR2 SAAADI. The length of the CDR3 is 15 residues. CDR3 region: CASSPSRGGNQPQHF. The CDR3 nucleotides are TGCGCCAGCAGTCCCTCTCGCGGGGGTAATCAGCCCCAGCATTTT.